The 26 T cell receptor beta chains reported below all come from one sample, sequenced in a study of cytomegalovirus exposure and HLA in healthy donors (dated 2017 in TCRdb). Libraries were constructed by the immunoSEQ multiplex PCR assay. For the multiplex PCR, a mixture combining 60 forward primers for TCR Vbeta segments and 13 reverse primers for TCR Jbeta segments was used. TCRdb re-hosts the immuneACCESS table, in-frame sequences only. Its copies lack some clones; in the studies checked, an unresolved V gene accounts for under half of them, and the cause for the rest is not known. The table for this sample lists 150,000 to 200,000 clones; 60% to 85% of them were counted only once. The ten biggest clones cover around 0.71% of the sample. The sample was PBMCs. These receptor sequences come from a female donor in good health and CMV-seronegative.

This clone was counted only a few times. The CDR3 DNA follows: TGCGCCAGCAGCCGGGAGACTAGCGGGAGCTCCTACAATGAGCAGTTCTTC. Protein: CASSRETSGSSYNEQFF. V usage is TRBV4-3 and J usage is TRBJ2-1, with 12 bases fitting TRBD2. The CDR3 is 17 amino acids. CDR1 is LGHNA, CDR2 YSLEER, per germline. V trimming: 4 bases; J trimming: 0 bases; junction bases outside the gene matches: 4.

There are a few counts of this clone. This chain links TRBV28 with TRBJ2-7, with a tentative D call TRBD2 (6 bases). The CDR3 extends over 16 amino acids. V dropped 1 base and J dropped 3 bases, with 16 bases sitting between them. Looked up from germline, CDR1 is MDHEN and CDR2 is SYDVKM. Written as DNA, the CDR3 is TGTGCCAGCAGTTTATTCCGCCGGACTAAGAACTACGAGCAGTACTTC. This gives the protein CASSLFRRTKNYEQYF. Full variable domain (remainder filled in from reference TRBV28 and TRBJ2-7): DVKVTQSSRYLVKRTGEKVFLECVQDMDHENMFWYRQDPGLGLRLIYFSYDVKMKEKGDIPEGYSVSREKKERFSLILESASTNQTSMYLCASSLFRRTKNYEQYFGPGTRLTVT.

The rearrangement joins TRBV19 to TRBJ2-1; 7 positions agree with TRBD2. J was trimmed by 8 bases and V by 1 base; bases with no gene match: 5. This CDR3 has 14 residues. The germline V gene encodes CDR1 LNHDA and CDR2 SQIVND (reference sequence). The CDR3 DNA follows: TGTGCCAGTAGTATAGTCCTAGCGGCCCATGAGCAGTTCTTC. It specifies CASSIVLAAHEQFF.

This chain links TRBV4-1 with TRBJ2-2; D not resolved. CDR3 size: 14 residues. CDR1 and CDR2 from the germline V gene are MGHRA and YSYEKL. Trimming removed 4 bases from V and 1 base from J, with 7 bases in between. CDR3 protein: CASSPPGNTGELFF. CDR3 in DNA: TGCGCCAGCAGCCCCCCAGGGAACACCGGGGAGCTGTTTTTT.

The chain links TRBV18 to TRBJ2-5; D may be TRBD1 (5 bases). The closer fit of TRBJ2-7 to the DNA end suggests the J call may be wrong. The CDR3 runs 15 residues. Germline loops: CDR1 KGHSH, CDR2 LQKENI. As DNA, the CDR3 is TGTGCCAGCTCACCTGCCGAGACAGCCATCTACGAGCAGTACTTC. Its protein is CASSPAETAIYEQYF.

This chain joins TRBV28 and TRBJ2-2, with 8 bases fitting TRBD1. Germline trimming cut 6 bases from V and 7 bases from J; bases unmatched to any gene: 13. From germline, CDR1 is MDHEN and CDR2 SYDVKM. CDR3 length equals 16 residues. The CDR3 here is CASRVFRQGAGGELFF. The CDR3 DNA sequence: TGTGCCAGCAGAGTGTTTAGGCAGGGGGCAGGCGGGGAGCTGTTTTTT.

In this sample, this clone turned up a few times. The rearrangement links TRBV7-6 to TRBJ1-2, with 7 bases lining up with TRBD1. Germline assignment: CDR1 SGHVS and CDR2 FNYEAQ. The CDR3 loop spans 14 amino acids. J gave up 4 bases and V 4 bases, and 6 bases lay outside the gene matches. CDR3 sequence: CASSSPRQGYGYTF. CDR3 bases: TGTGCCAGCAGCTCCCCCCGACAGGGCTATGGCTACACCTTC.

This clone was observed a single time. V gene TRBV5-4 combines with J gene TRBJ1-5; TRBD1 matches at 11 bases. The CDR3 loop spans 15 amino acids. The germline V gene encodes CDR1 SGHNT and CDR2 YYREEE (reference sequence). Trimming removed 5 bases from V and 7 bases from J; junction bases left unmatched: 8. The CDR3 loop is CASRKDRGRRQPQHF. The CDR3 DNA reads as TGTGCCAGCAGGAAGGACAGGGGGCGTAGGCAGCCCCAGCATTTT.

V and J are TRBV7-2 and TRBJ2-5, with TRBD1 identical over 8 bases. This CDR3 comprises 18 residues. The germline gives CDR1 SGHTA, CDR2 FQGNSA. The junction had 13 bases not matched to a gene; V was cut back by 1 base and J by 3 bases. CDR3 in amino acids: CASSLEGSDTGGEETQYF. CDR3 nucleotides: TGTGCCAGCAGCTTAGAAGGGTCTGACACAGGGGGAGAAGAGACCCAGTACTTC.

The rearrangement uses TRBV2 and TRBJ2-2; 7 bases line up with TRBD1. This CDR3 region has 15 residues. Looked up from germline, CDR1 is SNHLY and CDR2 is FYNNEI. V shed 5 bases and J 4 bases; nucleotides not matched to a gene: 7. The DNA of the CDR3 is TGTGCCAGCAGTAACAGGGGTCGAAGCACCGGGGAGCTGTTTTTT. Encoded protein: CASSNRGRSTGELFF.

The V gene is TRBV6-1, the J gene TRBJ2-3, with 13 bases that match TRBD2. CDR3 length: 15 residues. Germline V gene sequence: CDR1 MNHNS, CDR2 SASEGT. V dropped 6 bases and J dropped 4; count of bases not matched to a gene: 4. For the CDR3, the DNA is TGTGCCAGCAGGGGACTAGCGGGGATGTCAGATACGCAGTATTTT. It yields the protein CASRGLAGMSDTQYF.

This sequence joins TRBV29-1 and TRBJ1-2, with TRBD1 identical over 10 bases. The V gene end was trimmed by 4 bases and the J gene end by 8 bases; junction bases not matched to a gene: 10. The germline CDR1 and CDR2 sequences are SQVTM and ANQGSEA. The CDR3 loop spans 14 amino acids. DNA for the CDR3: TGCAGCGTTGCTTTACTCGGGACAGGGGAAGGCTACACCTTC. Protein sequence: CSVALLGTGEGYTF.

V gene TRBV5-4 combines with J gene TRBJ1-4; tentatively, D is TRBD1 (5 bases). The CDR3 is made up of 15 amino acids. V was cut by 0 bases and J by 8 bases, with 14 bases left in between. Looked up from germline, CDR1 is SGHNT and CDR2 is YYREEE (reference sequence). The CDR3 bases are TGTGCCAGCAGCTTGGCTGGCAGGGTCAAGGAAAAACTGTTTTTT. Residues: CASSLAGRVKEKLFF.

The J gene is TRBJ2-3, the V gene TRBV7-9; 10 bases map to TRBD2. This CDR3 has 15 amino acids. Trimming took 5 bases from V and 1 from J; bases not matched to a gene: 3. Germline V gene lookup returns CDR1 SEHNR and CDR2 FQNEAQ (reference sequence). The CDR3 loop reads CASSQGTSGTDTQYF. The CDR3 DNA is TGTGCCAGCAGCCAGGGGACTAGCGGCACAGATACGCAGTATTTT.

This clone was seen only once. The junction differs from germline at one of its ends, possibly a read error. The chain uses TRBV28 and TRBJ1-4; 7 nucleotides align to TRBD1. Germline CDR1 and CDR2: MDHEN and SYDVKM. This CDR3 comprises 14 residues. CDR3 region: CVSTRRQGNEKLFF. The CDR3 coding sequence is TGTGTCAGCACCCGACGACAGGGTAATGAAAAACTGTTTTTT.

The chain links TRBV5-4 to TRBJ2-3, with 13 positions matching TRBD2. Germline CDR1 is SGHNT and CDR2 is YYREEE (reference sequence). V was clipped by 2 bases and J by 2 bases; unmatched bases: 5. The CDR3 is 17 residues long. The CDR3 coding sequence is TGTGCCAGCAGCTTTCCTGGACTAGCGGGAGCCACAGATACGCAGTATTTT. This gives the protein CASSFPGLAGATDTQYF. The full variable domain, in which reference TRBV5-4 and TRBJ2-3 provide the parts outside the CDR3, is ETGVTQSPTHLIKTRGQQVTLRCSSQSGHNTVSWYQQALGQGPQFIFQYYREEENGRGNFPPRFSGLQFPNYSSELNVNALELDDSALYLCASSFPGLAGATDTQYFGPGTRLTVL.

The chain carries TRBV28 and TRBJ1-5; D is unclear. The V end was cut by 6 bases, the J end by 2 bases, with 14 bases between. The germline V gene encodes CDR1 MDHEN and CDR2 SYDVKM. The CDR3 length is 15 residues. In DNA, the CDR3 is TGTGCCAGCAGCCCCCCTCTCTCGGGCAATCAGCCCCAGCATTTT. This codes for CASSPPLSGNQPQHF.

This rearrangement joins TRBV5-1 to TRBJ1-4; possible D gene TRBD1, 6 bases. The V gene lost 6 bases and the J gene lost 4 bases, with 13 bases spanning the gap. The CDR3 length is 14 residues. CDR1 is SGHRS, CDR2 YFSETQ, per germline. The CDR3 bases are TGCGCCAGCACGCTGGACAGTTATAATGAAAAACTGTTTTTT. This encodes CASTLDSYNEKLFF.

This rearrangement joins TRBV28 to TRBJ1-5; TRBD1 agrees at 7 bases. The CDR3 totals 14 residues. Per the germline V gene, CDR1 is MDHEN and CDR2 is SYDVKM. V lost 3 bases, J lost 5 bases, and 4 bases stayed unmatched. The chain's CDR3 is CASSFRDRYQPQHF. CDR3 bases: TGTGCCAGCAGTTTCCGGGACAGATATCAGCCCCAGCATTTT.

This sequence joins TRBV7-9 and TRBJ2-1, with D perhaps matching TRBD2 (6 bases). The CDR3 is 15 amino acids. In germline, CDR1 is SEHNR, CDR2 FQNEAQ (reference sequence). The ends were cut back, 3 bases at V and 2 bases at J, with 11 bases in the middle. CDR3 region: CASSLGAGTYNEQFF. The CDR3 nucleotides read TGTGCCAGCAGCTTGGGCGCGGGGACCTACAATGAGCAGTTCTTC.

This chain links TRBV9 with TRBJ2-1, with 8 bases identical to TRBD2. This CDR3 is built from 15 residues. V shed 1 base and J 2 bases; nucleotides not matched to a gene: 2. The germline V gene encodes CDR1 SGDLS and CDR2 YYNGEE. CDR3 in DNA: TGTGCCAGCAGCGTAACCGGGGGGGCCTACAATGAGCAGTTCTTC. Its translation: CASSVTGGAYNEQFF.

CDR3 DNA sequence: TGTGCCACCAACGCGAGGAAACTGTTTTTT. The encoded protein is CATNARKLFF. The rearrangement links TRBV15 to TRBJ1-4; no firm D call. Germline CDR1 and CDR2: LNHNV and YYDKDF (reference sequence). This CDR3 is 10 amino acids long. V gave up 7 bases and J gave up 11 bases, with 8 bases separating them. Supplemented by reference TRBV15 and TRBJ1-4, the full variable domain reads DAMVIQNPRYQVTQFGKPVTLSCSQTLNHNVMYWYQQKSSQAPKLLFHYYDKDFNNEADTPDNFQSRRPNTSFCFLDIRSPGLGDTAMYLCATNARKLFFGSGTQLSVL.

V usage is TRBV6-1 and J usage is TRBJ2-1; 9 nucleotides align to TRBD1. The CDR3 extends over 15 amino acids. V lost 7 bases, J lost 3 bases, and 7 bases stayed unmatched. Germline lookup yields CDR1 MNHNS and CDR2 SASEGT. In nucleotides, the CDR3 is TGTGCCAGCATAACTGGACAGGGGCTCTACAATGAGCAGTTCTTC. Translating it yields CASITGQGLYNEQFF.

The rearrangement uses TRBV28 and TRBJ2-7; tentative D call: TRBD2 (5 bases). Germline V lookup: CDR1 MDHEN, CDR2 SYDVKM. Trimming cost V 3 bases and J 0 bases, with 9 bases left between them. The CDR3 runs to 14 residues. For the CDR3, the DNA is TGTGCCAGCAGTTTCCCCCGGGACTCCTACGAGCAGTACTTC. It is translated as CASSFPRDSYEQYF.

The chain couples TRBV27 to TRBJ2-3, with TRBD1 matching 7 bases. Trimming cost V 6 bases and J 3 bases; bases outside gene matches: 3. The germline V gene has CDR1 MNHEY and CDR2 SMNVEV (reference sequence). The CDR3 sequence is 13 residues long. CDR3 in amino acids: CASRARGTDTQYF. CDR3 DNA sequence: TGTGCCAGCAGGGCCAGGGGGACAGATACGCAGTATTTT.

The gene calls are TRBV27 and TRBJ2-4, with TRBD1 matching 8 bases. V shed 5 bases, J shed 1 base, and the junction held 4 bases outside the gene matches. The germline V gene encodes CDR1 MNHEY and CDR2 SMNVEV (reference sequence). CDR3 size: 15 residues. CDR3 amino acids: CASSPGTGAKNIQYF. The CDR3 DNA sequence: TGTGCCAGCAGTCCTGGGACAGGTGCCAAAAACATTCAGTACTTC.